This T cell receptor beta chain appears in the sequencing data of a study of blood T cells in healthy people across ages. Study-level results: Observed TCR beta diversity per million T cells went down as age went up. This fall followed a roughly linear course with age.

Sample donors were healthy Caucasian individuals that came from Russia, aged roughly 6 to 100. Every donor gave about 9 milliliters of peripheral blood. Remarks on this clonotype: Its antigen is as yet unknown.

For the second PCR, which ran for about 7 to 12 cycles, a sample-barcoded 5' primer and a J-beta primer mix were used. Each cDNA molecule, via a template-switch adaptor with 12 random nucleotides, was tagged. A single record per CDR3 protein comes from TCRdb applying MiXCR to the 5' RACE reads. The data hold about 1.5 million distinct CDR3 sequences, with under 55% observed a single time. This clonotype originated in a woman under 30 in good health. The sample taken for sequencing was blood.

The CDR3 coding sequence is TGTGCCAGCAGTGAAGCGGGCTCCTATAATTCACCCCTCCACTTT. This codes for CASSEAGSYNSPLHF. The chain links TRBV2 to TRBJ1-6; D unresolved. Between the trimmed V and J ends, which lost 0 bases and 0 bases, there was a span of 3 bases. The CDR3 spans 15 residues. Germline V gives CDR1 SNHLY, CDR2 FYNNEI.